Below are 25 T cell receptor beta chains sequenced from a single sample in a study of CD8 T cells in Susac syndrome. After extraction with the RNeasy kit, roughly 0.45 to 1 ug of the RNA was reverse transcribed using random hexamers. TCRdb passed the immunoSEQ multiplex PCR reads through MiXCR, listing each CDR3 protein once. The table has 150,000 to 200,000 distinct CDR3 sequences, roughly 96% seen once. Sequenced material: CD8+ T cells from PBMCs. These receptor sequences come from a human donor with multiple sclerosis.

This sequence joins TRBV3-1 and TRBJ2-7; D gene uncertain. Deletions cut 0 bases from V and 3 bases from J, with 9 bases between. The germline V gene has CDR1 LGHDT and CDR2 YNNKEL (reference sequence). The CDR3 is 14 residues long. CDR3 residues: CASSQDISGYEQYF. CDR3 coding DNA: TGTGCCAGCAGCCAAGATATCTCGGGCTACGAGCAGTACTTC.

The V and J genes are TRBV15 and TRBJ2-5; 7 positions agree with TRBD1. The CDR3 sequence is 18 residues long. The germline V gene has CDR1 LNHNV and CDR2 YYDKDF (reference sequence). V trimming: 0 bases; J trimming: 4 bases; junction bases outside the gene matches: 14. The CDR3 region is CATSRDQGEWGKGETQYF. Here the CDR3 DNA reads TGTGCCACCAGCAGAGATCAGGGGGAGTGGGGGAAGGGAGAGACCCAGTACTTC.

This clonotype was counted a single time. The CDR3 loop reads CASRSEPSTDTQYF. CDR3 sequence (DNA): TGTGCCAGCCGATCAGAACCTAGCACAGATACGCAGTATTTT. This sequence joins TRBV12-3 or TRBV12-4 and TRBJ2-3, with unresolved D. The germline V and J ends were trimmed by 8 bases and 0 bases, with 12 bases remaining between them. The CDR3 loop spans 14 amino acids.

The chain has TRBV9 and TRBJ2-7, with TRBD1 matching 8 bases. This CDR3 spans 14 amino acids. Germline values: CDR1 SGDLS, CDR2 YYNGEE. The V gene end was trimmed by 3 bases and the J gene end by 3 bases; junction bases not matched to a gene: 5. The CDR3 DNA reads TGTGCCAGCAGCGCGGGACAGGCCATCTACGAGCAGTACTTC. Amino acid sequence: CASSAGQAIYEQYF.

The rearrangement joins TRBV20-1 to TRBJ2-7; no definite D call. Per the germline V gene, CDR1 is DFQATT and CDR2 is SNEGSKA (reference sequence). Trimming took off 6 bases at V and 3 bases at J, with 12 bases between the two ends. There are 12 residues in the CDR3. The CDR3 DNA reads TGCAGTGCAACAAGTGGGGACTACGAGCAGTACTTC. It specifies CSATSGDYEQYF.

This clonotype was found once. The chain couples TRBV5-1 to TRBJ2-7, with 11 bases aligning to TRBD1. Germline V gene sequence: CDR1 SGHRS, CDR2 YFSETQ. V shed 4 bases and J 6 bases; nucleotides not matched to a gene: 6. The CDR3 totals 14 residues. The CDR3 coding sequence is TGCGCCAGCAGCACCGGACAGGGGGCGGGCGAGCAGTACTTC. This encodes CASSTGQGAGEQYF.

The genes are TRBV28 and TRBJ2-1, with 13 bases that match TRBD2. Germline V gene lookup returns CDR1 MDHEN and CDR2 SYDVKM. With V trimmed by 7 bases and J by 0 bases, 12 bases remained unmatched. The CDR3 runs to 19 residues. CDR3 DNA sequence: TGTGCCAGCAACCACCTAAAGACTAGCGGGAGGAGCTCCTACAATGAGCAGTTCTTC. This gives the protein CASNHLKTSGRSSYNEQFF.

The rearrangement joins TRBV19 to TRBJ2-1, with D hard to call. Trimming left V 5 bases short and J 1 base short, with 9 bases between. The CDR3 consists of 14 residues. CDR1 LNHDA and CDR2 SQIVND come from the germline V gene (reference sequence). The CDR3: CASSSMGSYNEQFF. DNA for the CDR3: TGTGCCAGTAGTTCGATGGGTTCCTACAATGAGCAGTTCTTC.

The chain combines TRBV20-1 with TRBJ2-7, with 7 bases matching TRBD2. Trimming removed 3 bases from V and 1 base from J; junction bases left unmatched: 3. Germline CDR1 reads DFQATT; CDR2 reads SNEGSKA (reference sequence). CDR3 length: 13 amino acids. The DNA for the CDR3 is TGCAGTGCTAGGCCACTAGCGTCCTACGAGCAGTACTTC. Its protein is CSARPLASYEQYF.

The chain uses TRBV25-1 and TRBJ1-1; perhaps TRBD1 as D (5 bases). Trimming cost V 1 base and J 1 base, with 10 bases left between them. The V gene's germline CDR1 is MGHDK and CDR2 SYGVNS. The CDR3 has 15 residues. CDR3: CASSEWGDPNTEAFF. The CDR3 DNA is TGTGCCAGCAGTGAATGGGGGGACCCGAACACTGAAGCTTTCTTT.

This chain uses TRBV5-6 with TRBJ2-7; perhaps TRBD1 as D (5 bases). This CDR3 has 13 residues. The germline V and J ends were trimmed by 0 bases and 6 bases, with 10 bases remaining between them. Germline CDR1 reads SGHDT; CDR2 reads YYEEEE. DNA of the CDR3: TGTGCCAGCAGCTTGGGGCAGGGTGGCGAGCAGTACTTC. Encoded protein: CASSLGQGGEQYF. Full variable domain (rest looked up from reference TRBV5-6 and TRBJ2-7): DAGVTQSPTHLIKTRGQQVTLRCSPKSGHDTVSWYQQALGQGPQFIFQYYEEEERQRGNFPDRFSGHQFPNYSSELNVNALLLGDSALYLCASSLGQGGEQYFGPGTRLTVT.

The rearrangement joins TRBV20-1 to TRBJ1-2, with D unresolved. Germline V lookup: CDR1 DFQATT, CDR2 SNEGSKA (reference sequence). This CDR3 is built from 13 residues. Trimming left V 4 bases short and J 0 bases short, with 9 bases between. The CDR3 region is CSATGRTNYGYTF. CDR3 nucleotide sequence: TGCAGTGCTACCGGACGGACTAACTATGGCTACACCTTC.

As for this clonotype: Since no conserved phenylalanine or tryptophan closes the CDR3, a read error is the likely cause. It is unclear where the CDR3 begins or ends on the DNA, so no DNA is shown, and the CDR3 is as TCRdb lists it. The genes are TRBV6-6 and TRBJ2-1; TRBD1, as called in the table, went unchecked against the DNA. The CDR3 spans 12 residues, counting both ends. Germline V CDR1 and CDR2: MNHNY, SVGAGI (reference sequence). CDR3 in amino acids: CASSKDRGTLLL.

The chain combines TRBV9 with TRBJ1-4; 10 nucleotides align to TRBD1. Germline V lookup: CDR1 SGDLS, CDR2 YYNGEE. The CDR3 consists of 15 residues. Unmatched junction bases numbered 11, after V lost 3 bases and J lost 12 bases. The CDR3 DNA reads TGTGCCAGCAGCGGTAGGGATTTCGGGACAGGGGAACTGTTTTTT. Its protein product is CASSGRDFGTGELFF. Together with reference TRBV9 and TRBJ1-4, the CDR3 gives the full variable domain: DSGVTQTPKHLITATGQRVTLRCSPRSGDLSVYWYQQSLDQGLQFLIQYYNGEERAKGNILERFSAQQFPDLHSELNLSSLELGDSALYFCASSGRDFGTGELFFGSGTQLSVL.

The rearrangement links TRBV2 to TRBJ2-7, with 11 positions matching TRBD2. The CDR3 covers 14 residues. CDR1 and CDR2 (germline): SNHLY, FYNNEI. The junction had 6 bases not matched to a gene; V was cut back by 8 bases and J by 3 bases. The CDR3 bases are TGTGCCAGCGCTCTGACTAGCGGGAACTACGAGCAGTACTTC. Translation gives CASALTSGNYEQYF.

The chain recombines TRBV27 with TRBJ2-3; D remains ambiguous. Germline CDR1 and CDR2: MNHEY and SMNVEV (reference sequence). The V gene lost 3 bases and the J gene lost 6 bases, with 13 bases spanning the gap. This CDR3 has 14 residues. CDR3 region: CASSFLSGTDTQYF. Written as DNA, the CDR3 is TGTGCCAGCAGTTTTCTTTCTGGAACCGATACGCAGTATTTT.

This chain connects TRBV7-9 to TRBJ1-5; TRBD1 might be the D (6 bases). Deletions cut 5 bases from V and 0 bases from J, with 11 bases between. Germline V lookup: CDR1 SEHNR, CDR2 FQNEAQ (reference sequence). The CDR3 totals 15 residues. The CDR3 loop is CASSSPGDSNQPQHF. The CDR3 nucleotides are TGTGCCAGCAGCAGCCCAGGGGATAGCAATCAGCCCCAGCATTTT.

The chain links TRBV24-1 to TRBJ2-1; D tentatively reads TRBD1 or TRBD2 (5 bases each). Trimming took 3 bases from V and 4 from J, leaving 15 bases between them. CDR3 length: 16 residues. The V gene's germline CDR1 is KGHDR and CDR2 SFDVKD. The CDR3 sequence is CATSDDTGGRYNEQFF. CDR3 in DNA: TGTGCCACCAGTGATGATACTGGGGGTCGGTACAATGAGCAGTTCTTC.

The chain has TRBV27 and TRBJ1-5; 7 bases align to TRBD1. With 5 bases clipped from V and 4 bases from J, the junction kept 8 bases outside the gene matches. Per the germline V gene, CDR1 is MNHEY and CDR2 is SMNVEV (reference sequence). This CDR3 region has 15 residues. CDR3 in DNA: TGTGCCAGCAGTATTCAGGGGGTGCCGAATCAGCCCCAGCATTTT. Its translation is CASSIQGVPNQPQHF.

This sequence joins TRBV9 and TRBJ2-5; D is tentatively TRBD1 or TRBD2 (6 bases each). Trimming removed 3 bases at V and 1 base at J, with 19 bases between. This CDR3 region has 17 residues. CDR1 is SGDLS and CDR2 is YYNGEE in the germline V gene. The CDR3 here is CASSAEGDTTFQETQYF. The CDR3 DNA is TGTGCCAGCAGCGCGGAGGGGGACACCACATTCCAAGAGACCCAGTACTTC.

The V and J genes are TRBV12-3 or TRBV12-4 and TRBJ1-2; D might be TRBD1 (6 bases). The CDR3 totals 14 residues. V was cut by 6 bases and J by 2 bases, with 13 bases left in between. The CDR3 region is CASRSSGANYGYTF. CDR3 in DNA: TGTGCCAGCAGGAGCTCGGGGGCGAACTATGGCTACACCTTC.

J is TRBJ2-1 and V is TRBV13; D might be TRBD1 or TRBD2, each matching 5 bases. With 6 bases removed from V and 4 bases from J, the gap between germline ends came to 16 bases. The CDR3 is 15 residues long. From germline, CDR1 is PRHDT and CDR2 FYEKMQ (reference sequence). The CDR3 coding sequence is TGTGCCAGCAGATACTCTGCCGGGGCATACAATGAGCAGTTCTTC. Protein: CASRYSAGAYNEQFF.

The table lists this clonotype with a count of one. V gene TRBV7-2 combines with J gene TRBJ2-5; 10 bases fit TRBD2. The CDR3 contains 17 residues. V was clipped by 1 base and J by 4 bases; unmatched bases: 9. Germline assignment: CDR1 SGHTA and CDR2 FQGNSA. The CDR3 nucleotides read TGTGCCAGCAGCTTAGGGTTAGCGGGAGGTCCGGGAGAGACCCAGTACTTC. Translated: CASSLGLAGGPGETQYF.

The chain carries TRBV7-9 and TRBJ1-4, with unresolved D. Looked up from germline, CDR1 is SEHNR and CDR2 is FQNEAQ (reference sequence). The germline V and J ends were trimmed by 4 bases and 8 bases, with 5 bases remaining between them. The CDR3 has 11 amino acids. The DNA of the CDR3 is TGTGCCAGCAGCTGGGAGGAAAAACTGTTTTTT. It yields the protein CASSWEEKLFF.

The chain links TRBV12-3 or TRBV12-4 to TRBJ2-1; 10 bases align to TRBD2. The CDR3 is made up of 14 amino acids. Trimming at V came to 7 bases and at J to 3 bases, leaving 3 bases not matched to a gene. CDR3 bases: TGTGCCAGCATAAAGCGGGAGGGCTACAATGAGCAGTTCTTC. Protein product: CASIKREGYNEQFF.